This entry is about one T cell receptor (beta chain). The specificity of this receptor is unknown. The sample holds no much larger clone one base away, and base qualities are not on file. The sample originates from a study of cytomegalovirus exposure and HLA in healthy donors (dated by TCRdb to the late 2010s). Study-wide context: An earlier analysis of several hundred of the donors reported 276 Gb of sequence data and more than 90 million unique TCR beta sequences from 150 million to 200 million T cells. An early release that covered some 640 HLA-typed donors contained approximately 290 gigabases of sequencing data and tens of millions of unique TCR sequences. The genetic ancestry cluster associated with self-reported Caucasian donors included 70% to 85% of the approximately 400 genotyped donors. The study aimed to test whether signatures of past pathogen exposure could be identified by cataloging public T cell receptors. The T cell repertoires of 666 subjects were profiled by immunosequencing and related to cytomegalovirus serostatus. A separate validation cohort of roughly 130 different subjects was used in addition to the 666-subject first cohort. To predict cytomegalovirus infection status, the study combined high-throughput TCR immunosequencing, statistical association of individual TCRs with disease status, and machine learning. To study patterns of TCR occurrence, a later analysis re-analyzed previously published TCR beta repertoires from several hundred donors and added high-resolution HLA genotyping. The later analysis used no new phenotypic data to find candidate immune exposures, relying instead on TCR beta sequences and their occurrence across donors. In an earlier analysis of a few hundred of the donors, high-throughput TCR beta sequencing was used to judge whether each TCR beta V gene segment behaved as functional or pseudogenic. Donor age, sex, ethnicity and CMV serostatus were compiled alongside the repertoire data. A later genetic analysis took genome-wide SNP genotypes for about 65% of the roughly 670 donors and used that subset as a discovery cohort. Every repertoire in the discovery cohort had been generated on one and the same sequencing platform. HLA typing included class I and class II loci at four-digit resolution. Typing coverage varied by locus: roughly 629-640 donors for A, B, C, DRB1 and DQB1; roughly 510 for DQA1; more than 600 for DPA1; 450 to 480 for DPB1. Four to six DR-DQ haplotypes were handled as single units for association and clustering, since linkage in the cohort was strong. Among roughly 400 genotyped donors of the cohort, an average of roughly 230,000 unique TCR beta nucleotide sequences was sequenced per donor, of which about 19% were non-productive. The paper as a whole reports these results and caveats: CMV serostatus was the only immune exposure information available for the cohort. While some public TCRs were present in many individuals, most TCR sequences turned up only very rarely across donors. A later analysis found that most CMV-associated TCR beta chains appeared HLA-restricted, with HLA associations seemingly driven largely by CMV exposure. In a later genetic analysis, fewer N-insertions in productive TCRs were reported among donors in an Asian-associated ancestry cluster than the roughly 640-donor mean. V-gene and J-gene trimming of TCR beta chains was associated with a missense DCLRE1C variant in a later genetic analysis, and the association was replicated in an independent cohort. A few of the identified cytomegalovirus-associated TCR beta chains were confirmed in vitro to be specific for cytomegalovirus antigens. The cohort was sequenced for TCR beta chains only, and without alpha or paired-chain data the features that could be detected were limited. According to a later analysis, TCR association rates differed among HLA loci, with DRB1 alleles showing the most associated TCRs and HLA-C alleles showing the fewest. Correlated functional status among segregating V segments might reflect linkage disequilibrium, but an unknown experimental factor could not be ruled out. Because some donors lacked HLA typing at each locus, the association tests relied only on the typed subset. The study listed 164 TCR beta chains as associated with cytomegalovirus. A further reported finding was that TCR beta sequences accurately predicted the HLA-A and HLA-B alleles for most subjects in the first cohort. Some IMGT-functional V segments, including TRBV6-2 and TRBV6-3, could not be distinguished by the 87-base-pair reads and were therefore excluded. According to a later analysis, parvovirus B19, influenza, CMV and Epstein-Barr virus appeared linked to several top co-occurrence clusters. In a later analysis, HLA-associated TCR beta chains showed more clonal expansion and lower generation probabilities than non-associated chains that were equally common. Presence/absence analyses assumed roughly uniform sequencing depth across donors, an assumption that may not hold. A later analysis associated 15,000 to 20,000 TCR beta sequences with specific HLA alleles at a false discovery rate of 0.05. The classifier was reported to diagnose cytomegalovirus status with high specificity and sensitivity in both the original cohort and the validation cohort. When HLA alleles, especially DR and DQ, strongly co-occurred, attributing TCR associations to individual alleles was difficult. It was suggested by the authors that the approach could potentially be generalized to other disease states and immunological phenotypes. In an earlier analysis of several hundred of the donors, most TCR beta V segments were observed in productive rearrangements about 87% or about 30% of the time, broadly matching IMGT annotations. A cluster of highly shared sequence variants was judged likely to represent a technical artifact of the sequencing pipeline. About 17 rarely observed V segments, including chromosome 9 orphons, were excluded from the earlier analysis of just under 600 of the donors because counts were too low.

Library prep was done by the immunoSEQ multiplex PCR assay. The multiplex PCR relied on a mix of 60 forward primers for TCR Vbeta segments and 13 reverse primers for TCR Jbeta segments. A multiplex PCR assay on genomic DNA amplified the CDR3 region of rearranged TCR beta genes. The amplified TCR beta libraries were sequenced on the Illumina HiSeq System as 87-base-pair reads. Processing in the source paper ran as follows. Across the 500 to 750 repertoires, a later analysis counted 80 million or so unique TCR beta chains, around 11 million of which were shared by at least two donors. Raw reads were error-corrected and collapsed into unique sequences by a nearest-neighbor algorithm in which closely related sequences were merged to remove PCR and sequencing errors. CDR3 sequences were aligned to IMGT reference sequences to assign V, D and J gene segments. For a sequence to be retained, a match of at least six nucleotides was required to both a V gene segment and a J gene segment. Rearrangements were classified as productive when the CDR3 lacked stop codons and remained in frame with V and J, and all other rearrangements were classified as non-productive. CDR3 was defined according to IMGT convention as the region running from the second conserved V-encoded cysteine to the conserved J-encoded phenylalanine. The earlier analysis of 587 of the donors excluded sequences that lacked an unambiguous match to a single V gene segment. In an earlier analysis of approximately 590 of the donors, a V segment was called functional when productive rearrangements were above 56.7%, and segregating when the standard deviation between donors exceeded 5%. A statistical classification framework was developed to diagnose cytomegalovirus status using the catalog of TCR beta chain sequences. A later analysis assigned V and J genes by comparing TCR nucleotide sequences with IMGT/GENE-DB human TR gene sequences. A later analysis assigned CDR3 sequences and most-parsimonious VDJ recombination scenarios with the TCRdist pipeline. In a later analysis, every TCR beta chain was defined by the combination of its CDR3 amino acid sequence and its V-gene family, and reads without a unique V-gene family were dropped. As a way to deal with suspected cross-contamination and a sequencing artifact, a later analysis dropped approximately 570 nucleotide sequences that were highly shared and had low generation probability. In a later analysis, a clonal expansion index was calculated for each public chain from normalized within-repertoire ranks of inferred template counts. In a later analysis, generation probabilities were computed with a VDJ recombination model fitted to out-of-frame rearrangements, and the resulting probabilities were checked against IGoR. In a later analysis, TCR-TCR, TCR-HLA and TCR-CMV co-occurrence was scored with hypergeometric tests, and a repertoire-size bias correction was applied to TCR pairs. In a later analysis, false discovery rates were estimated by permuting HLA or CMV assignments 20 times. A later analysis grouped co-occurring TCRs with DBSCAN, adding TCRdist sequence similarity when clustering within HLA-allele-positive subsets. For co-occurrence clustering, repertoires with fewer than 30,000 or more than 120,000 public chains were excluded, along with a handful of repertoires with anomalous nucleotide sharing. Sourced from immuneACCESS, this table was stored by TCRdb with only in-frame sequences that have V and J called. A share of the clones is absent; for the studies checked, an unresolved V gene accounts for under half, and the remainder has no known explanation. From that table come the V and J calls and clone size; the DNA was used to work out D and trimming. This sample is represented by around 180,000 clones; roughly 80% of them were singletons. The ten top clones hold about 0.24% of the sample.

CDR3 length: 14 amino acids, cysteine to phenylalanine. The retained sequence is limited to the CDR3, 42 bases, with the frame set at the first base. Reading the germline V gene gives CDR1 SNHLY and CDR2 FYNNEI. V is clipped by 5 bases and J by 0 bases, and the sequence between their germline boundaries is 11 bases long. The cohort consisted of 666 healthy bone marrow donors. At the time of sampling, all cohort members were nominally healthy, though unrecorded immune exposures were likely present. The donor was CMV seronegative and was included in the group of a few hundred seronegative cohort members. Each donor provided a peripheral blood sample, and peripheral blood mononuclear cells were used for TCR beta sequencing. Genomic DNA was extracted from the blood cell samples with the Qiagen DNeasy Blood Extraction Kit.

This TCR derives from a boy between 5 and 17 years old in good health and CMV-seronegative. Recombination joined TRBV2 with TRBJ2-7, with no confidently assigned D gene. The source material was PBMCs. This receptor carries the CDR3 CASSPPSSSYEQYF. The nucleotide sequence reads TGTGCCAGCAGTCCCCCATCTAGCTCCTACGAGCAGTACTTC.